This T cell receptor (beta chain) was captured in a study of blood T cell repertoires in COVID-19. The overall study: COVID-19 samples collected from the United States, Italy and Spain covered acute and convalescent phases.

Sequenced by immunoSEQ multiplex PCR; TCRdb stores in-frame clones only, minus some. The table includes a few hundred thousand clones, about nine tenths detected once. The V gene's germline CDR1 is SEHNR and CDR2 FQNEAQ (reference sequence). V dropped 5 bases and J dropped 3 bases, with 18 bases sitting between them. The CDR3 is made up of 16 amino acids. The origin of this receptor is a man aged 18 to 30 with active or convalescent COVID-19. Sequencing was carried out using peripheral blood. The rearrangement joins TRBV7-9 to TRBJ2-3, with D perhaps TRBD2 (5 bases). The chain's CDR3 is CASSHLKAGTTDTQYF. The CDR3 DNA reads as TGTGCCAGCAGCCATCTCAAGGCGGGTACGACAGATACGCAGTATTTT.